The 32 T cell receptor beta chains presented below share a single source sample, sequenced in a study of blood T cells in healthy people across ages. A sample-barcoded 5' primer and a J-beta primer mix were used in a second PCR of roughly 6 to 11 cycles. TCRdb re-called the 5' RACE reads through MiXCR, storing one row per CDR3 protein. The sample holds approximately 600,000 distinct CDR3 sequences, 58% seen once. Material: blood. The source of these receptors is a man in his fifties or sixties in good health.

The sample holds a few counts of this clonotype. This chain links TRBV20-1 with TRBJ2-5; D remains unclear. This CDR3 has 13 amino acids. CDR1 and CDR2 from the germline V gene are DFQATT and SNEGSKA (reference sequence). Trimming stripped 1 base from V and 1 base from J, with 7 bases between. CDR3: CSARVQFQETQYF. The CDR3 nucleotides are TGCAGTGCTAGAGTGCAATTCCAAGAGACCCAGTACTTC.

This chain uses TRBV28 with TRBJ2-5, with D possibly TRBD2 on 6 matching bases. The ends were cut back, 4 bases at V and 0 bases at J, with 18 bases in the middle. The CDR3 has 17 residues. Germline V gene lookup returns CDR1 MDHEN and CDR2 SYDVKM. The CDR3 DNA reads TGTGCCAGCAGTTCTGGACTAAGCGGCCTGTACCAAGAGACCCAGTACTTC. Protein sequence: CASSSGLSGLYQETQYF.

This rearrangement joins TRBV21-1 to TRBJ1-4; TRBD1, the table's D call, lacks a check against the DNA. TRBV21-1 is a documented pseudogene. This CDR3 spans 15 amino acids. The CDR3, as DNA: TGTGCCAGCAGCAATCCGCCCCAGAGGGATGAAAAACTGTTTTTT. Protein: CASSNPPQRDEKLFF.

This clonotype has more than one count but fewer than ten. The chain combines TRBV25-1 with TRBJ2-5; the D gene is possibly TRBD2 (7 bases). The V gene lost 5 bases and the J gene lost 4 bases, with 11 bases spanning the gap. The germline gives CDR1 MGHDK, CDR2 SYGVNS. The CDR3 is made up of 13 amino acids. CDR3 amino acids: CASSYGGPETQYF. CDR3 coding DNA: TGTGCCAGCAGTTACGGGGGGCCAGAGACCCAGTACTTC. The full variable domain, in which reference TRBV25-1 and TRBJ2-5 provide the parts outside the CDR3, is EADIYQTPRYLVIGTGKKITLECSQTMGHDKMYWYQQDPGMELHLIHYSYGVNSTEKGDLSSESTVSRIRTEHFPLTLESARPSHTSQYLCASSYGGPETQYFGPGTRLLVL.

The DNA for the CDR3 is TGTGCCACCAGTGATTTTGGGGGGCCCCCCCATGAGCAGTTCTTC. This gives the protein CATSDFGGPPHEQFF. The chain couples TRBV24-1 to TRBJ2-1; the D call may be TRBD1 or TRBD2 (6 bases each). From germline, CDR1 is KGHDR and CDR2 SFDVKD. Trimming took off 1 base at V and 8 bases at J, with 14 bases between the two ends. The CDR3 length is 15 residues.

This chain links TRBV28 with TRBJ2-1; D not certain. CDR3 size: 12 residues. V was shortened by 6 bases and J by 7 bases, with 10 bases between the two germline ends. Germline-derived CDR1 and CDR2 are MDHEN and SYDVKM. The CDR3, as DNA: TGTGCCAGCAGCCTTAGCTGGAATGAGCAGTTCTTC. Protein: CASSLSWNEQFF.

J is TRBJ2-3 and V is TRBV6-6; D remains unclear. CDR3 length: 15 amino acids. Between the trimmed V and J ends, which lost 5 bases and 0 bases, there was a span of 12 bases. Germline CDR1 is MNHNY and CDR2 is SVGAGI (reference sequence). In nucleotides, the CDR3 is TGTGCCAGCAGTATGAGACACCCTAGCACAGATACGCAGTATTTT. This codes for CASSMRHPSTDTQYF.

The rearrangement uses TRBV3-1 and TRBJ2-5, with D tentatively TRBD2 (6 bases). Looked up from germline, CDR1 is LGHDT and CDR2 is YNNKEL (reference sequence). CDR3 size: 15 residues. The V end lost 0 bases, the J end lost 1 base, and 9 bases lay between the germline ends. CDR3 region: CASSQDLGGQETQYF. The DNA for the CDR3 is TGTGCCAGCAGCCAAGATCTGGGGGGCCAAGAGACCCAGTACTTC.

Here the CDR3 reads CASSLVTSGLAGTYNEQFF. CDR3 DNA: TGTGCCAGCAGCTTAGTTACGAGCGGACTAGCGGGGACCTACAATGAGCAGTTCTTC. The rearrangement joins TRBV7-2 to TRBJ2-1, with 12 bases matching TRBD2. V trimming: 1 base; J trimming: 2 bases; junction bases outside the gene matches: 9. This CDR3 contains 19 residues. The germline CDR1 and CDR2 sequences are SGHTA and FQGNSA.

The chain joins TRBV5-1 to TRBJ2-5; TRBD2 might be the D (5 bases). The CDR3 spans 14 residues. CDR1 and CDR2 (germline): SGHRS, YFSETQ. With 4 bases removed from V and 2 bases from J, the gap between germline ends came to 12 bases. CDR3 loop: CASSRPGDQETQYF. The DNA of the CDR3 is TGCGCCAGCAGCAGGCCCGGGGATCAAGAGACCCAGTACTTC.

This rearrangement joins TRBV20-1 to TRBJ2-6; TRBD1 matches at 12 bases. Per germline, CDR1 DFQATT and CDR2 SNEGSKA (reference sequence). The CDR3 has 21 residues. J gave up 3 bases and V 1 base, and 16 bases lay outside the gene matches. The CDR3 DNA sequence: TGCAGTGCTAGAGTTCCTCTAGGGACAGGGGGCGCCGTTAGTGGGGCCAACGTCCTGACTTTC. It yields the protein CSARVPLGTGGAVSGANVLTF.

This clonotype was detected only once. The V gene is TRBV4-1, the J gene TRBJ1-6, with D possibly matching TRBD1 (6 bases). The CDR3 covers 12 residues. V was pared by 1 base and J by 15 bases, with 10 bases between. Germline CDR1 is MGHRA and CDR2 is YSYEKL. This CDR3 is CASSQGTGLLHF. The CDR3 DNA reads TGCGCCAGCAGCCAAGGAACAGGGCTCCTCCACTTT.

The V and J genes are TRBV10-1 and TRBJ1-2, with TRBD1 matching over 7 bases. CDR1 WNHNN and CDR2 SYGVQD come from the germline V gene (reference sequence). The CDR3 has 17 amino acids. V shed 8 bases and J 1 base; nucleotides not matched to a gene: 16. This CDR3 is CASRFIGQVFHNYGYTF. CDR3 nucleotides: TGCGCCAGCCGCTTTATAGGACAGGTTTTTCATAACTATGGCTACACCTTC.

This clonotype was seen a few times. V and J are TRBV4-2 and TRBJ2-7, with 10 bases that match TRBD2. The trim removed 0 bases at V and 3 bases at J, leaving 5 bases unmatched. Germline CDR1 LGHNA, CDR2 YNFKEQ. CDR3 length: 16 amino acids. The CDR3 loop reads CASSQETSGAVYEQYF. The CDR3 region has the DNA TGTGCCAGCAGCCAAGAAACTAGCGGGGCCGTCTACGAGCAGTACTTC.

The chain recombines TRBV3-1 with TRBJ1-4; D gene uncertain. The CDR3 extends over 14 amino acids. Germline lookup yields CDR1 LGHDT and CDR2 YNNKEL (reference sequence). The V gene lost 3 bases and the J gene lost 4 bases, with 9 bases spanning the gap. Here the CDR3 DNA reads TGTGCCAGCAGCCATGACGGGTATAATGAAAAACTGTTTTTT. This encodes CASSHDGYNEKLFF. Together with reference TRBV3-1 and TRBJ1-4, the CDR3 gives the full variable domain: DTAVSQTPKYLVTQMGNDKSIKCEQNLGHDTMYWYKQDSKKFLKIMFSYNNKELIINETVPNRFSPKSPDKAHLNLHINSLELGDSAVYFCASSHDGYNEKLFFGSGTQLSVL.

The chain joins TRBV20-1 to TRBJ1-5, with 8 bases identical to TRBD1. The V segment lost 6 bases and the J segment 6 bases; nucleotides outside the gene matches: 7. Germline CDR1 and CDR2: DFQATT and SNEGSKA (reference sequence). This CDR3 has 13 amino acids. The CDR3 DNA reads TGCAGTGCATTAGGACAGGGCACTCAGCCCCAGCATTTT. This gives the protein CSALGQGTQPQHF.

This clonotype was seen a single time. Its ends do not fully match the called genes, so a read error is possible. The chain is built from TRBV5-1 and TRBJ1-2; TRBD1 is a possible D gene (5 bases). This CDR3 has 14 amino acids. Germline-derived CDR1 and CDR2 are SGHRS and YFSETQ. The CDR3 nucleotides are TGCGCCAGCAGCCCGCGACAGTTTAACTATTGCTACACCTTC. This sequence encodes CASSPRQFNYCYTF.

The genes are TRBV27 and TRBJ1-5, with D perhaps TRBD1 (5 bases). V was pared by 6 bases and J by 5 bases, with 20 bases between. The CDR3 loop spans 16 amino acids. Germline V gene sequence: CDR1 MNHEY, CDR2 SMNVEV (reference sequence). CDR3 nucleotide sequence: TGTGCCAGCAGCCCGTGGGGACGGGAAATGGATCAGCCCCAGCATTTT. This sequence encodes CASSPWGREMDQPQHF.

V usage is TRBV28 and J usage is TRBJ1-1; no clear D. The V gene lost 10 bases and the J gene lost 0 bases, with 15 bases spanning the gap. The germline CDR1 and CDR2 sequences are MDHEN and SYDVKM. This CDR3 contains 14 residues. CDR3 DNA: TGTGCCACACACCCCGGGTCCATGAACACTGAAGCTTTCTTT. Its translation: CATHPGSMNTEAFF. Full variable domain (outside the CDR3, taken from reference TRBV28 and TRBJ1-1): DVKVTQSSRYLVKRTGEKVFLECVQDMDHENMFWYRQDPGLGLRLIYFSYDVKMKEKGDIPEGYSVSREKKERFSLILESASTNQTSMYLCATHPGSMNTEAFFGQGTRLTVV.

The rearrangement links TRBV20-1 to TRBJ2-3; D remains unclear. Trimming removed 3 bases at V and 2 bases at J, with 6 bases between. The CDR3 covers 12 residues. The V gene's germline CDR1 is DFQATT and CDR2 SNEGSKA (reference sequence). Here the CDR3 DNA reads TGCAGTGCTAGGCGGTCCACAGATACGCAGTATTTT. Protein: CSARRSTDTQYF.

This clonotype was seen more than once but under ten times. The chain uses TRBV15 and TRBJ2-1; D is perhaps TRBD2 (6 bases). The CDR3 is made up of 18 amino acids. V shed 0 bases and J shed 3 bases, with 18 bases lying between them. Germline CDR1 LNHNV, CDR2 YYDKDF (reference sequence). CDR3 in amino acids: CATSRDLSGGVVYNEQFF. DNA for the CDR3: TGTGCCACCAGCAGAGATTTATCGGGCGGGGTAGTCTACAATGAGCAGTTCTTC.

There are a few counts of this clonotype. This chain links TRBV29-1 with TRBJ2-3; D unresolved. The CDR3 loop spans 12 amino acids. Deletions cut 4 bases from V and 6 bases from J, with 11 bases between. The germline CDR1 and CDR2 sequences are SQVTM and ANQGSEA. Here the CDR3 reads CSVAAPPDTQYF. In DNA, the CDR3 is TGCAGCGTTGCGGCCCCTCCGGATACGCAGTATTTT.

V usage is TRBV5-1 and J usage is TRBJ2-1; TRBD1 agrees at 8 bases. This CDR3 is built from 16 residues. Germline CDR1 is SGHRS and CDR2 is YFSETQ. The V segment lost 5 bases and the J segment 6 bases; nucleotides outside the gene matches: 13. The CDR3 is CASRLGSGTGINEQFF. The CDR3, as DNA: TGCGCCAGCAGACTGGGTTCCGGGACAGGCATCAATGAGCAGTTCTTC.

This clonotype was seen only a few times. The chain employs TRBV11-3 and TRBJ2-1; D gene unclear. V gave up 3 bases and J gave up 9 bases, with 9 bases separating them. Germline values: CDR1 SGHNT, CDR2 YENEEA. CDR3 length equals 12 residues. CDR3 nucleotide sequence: TGTGCCAGCAGCTTTGGATTCAGTGAGCAGTTCTTC. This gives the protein CASSFGFSEQFF.

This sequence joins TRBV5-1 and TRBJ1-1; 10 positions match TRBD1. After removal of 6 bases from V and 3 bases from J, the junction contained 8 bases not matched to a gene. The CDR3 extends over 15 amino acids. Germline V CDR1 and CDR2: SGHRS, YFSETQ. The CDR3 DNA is TGCGCCAGCACCATGACAGGGGGCTGGTACACTGAAGCTTTCTTT. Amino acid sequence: CASTMTGGWYTEAFF.

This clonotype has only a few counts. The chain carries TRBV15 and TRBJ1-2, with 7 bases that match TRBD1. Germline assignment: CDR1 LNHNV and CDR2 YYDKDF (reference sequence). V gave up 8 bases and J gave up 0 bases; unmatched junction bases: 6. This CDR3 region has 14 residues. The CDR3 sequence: CATEGTASNYGYTF. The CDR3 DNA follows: TGTGCCACCGAAGGGACAGCATCTAACTATGGCTACACCTTC.

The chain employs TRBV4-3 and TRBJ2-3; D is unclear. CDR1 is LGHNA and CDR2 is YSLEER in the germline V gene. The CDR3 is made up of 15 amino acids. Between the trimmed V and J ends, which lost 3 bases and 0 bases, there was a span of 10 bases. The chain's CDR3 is CASSQNPSSTDTQYF. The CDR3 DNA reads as TGCGCCAGCAGCCAGAACCCGTCTAGCACAGATACGCAGTATTTT.

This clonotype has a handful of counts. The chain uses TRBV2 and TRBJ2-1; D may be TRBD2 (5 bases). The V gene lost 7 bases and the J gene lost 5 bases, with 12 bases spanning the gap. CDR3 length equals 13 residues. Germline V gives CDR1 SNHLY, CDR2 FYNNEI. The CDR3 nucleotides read TGTGCCAGCACCTTGTCCGGGGACAATGAGCAGTTCTTC. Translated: CASTLSGDNEQFF. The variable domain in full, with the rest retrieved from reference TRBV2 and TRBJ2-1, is EPEVTQTPSHQVTQMGQEVILRCVPISNHLYFYWYRQILGQKVEFLVSFYNNEISEKSEIFDDQFSVERPDGSNFTLKIRSTKLEDSAMYFCASTLSGDNEQFFGPGTRLTVL.

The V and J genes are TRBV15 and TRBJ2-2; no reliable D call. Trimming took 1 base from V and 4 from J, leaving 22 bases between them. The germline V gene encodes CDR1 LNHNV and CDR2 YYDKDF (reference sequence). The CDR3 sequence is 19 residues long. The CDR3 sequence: CATSRARQEAVPSTGELFF. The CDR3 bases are TGTGCCACCAGCAGAGCCCGCCAAGAGGCAGTACCGAGCACCGGGGAGCTGTTTTTT.

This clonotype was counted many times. The CDR3 DNA reads TGTGCCAGCAGCCGGGACACACTCTACGAGCAGTACTTC. As protein: CASSRDTLYEQYF. J is TRBJ2-7 and V is TRBV2; D may be TRBD1 (6 bases). Looked up from germline, CDR1 is SNHLY and CDR2 is FYNNEI. The V and J ends lost 6 bases and 3 bases respectively, with 12 bases between them. This CDR3 has 13 amino acids.

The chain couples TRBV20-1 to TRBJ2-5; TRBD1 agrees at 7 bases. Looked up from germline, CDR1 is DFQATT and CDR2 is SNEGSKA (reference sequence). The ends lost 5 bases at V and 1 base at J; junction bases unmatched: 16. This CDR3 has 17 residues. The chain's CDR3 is CSAEIGTELTFQETQYF. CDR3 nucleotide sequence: TGCAGTGCTGAAATCGGGACAGAACTAACATTCCAAGAGACCCAGTACTTC.

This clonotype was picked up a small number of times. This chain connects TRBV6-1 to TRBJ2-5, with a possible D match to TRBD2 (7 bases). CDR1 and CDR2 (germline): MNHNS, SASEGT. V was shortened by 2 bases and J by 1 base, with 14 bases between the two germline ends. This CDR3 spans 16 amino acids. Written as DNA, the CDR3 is TGTGCCAGCAGTGAACCCGTGGGGGGGCGCCAAGAGACCCAGTACTTC. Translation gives CASSEPVGGRQETQYF.